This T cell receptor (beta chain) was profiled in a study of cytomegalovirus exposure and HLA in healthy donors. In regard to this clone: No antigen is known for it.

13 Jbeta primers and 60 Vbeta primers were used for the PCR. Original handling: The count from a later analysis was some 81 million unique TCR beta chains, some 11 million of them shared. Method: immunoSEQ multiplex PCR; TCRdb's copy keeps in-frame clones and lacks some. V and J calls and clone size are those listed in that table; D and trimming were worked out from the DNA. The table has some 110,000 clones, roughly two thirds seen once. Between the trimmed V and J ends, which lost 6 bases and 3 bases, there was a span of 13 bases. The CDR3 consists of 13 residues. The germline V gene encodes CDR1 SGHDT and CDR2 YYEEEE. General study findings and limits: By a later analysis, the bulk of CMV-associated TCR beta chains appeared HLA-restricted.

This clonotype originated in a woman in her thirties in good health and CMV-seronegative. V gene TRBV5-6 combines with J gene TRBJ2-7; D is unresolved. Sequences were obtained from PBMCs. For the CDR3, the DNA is TGTGCCAGCACCCAAGCAAGCTTCTACGAGCAGTACTTC. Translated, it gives CASTQASFYEQYF.